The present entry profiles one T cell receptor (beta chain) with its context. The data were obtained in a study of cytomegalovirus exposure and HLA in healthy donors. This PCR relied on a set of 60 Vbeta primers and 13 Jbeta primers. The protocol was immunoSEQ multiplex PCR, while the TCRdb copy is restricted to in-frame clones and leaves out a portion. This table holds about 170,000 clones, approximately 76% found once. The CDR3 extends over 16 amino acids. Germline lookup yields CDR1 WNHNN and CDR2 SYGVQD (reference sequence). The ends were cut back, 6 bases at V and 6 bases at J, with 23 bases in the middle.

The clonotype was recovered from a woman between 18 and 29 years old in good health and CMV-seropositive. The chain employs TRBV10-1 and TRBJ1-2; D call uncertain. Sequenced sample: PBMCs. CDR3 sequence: CASSRLTVDDSDGYTF. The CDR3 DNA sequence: TGCGCCAGCAGCAGACTCACCGTGGATGATTCCGATGGCTACACCTTC.